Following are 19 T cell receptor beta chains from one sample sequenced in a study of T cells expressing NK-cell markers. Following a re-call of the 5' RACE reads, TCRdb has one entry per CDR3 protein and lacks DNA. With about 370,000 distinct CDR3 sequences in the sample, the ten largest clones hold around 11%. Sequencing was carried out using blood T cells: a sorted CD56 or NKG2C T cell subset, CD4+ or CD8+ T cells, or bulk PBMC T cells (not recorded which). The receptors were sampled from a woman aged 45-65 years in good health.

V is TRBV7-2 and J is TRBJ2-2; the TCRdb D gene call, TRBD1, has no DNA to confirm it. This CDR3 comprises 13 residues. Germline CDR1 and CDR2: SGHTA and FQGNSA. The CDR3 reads CAEDRENTGELFF. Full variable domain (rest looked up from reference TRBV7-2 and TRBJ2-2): GAGVSQSPSNKVTEKGKDVELRCDPISGHTALYWYRQSLGQGLEFLIYFQGNSAPDKSGLPSDRFSAERTGGSVSTLTIQRTQQEDSAVYLCAEDRENTGELFFGEGSRLTVL.

The chain's CDR3 is CASSLGDAYNEQFF. This chain uses TRBV5-1 with TRBJ2-1. CDR3 length equals 14 residues. Per the germline V gene, CDR1 is SGHRS and CDR2 is YFSETQ.

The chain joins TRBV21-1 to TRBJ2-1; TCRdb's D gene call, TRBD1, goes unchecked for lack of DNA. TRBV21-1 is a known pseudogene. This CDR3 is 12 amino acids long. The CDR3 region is CASSFRLSEQFF.

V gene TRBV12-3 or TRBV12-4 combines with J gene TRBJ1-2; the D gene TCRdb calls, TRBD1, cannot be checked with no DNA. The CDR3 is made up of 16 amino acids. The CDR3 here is CASSPLILHRGRGYTF.

CDR3 region: CASTDRGNTEAFF. V usage is TRBV6-2 or TRBV6-3 and J usage is TRBJ1-1; TCRdb outputs TRBD1, but without DNA this stays unchecked. CDR1 is MNHEY, CDR2 SVGEGT, per germline. The CDR3 has 13 amino acids.

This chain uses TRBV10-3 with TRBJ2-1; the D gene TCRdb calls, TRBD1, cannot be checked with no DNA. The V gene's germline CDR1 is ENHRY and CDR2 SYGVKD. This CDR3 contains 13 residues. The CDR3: CAISADNRDEQFF.

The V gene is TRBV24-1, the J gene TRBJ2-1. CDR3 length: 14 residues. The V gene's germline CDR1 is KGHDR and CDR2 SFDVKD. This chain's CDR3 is CATSDFQTFNEQFF.

The chain's CDR3 is CASSNGVHESTEAFF. The chain couples TRBV21-1 to TRBJ1-1. TRBV21-1 is labeled a pseudogene. The CDR3 is 15 amino acids.

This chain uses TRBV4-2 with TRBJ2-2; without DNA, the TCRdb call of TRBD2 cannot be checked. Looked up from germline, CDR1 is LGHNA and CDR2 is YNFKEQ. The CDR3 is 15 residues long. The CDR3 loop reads CASSRPSVNTGELFF.

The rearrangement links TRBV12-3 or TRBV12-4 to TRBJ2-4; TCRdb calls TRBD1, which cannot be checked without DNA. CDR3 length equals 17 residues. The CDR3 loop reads CASSFVTDSLAKNIQYF.

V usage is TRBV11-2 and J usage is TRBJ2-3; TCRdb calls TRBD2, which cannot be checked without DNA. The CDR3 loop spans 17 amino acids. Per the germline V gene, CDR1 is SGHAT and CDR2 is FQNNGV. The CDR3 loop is CASSLDRSSATTDTQYF.

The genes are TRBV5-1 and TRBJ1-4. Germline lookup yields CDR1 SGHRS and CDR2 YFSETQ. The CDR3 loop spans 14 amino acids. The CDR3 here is CASSLDHRNEKLFF.

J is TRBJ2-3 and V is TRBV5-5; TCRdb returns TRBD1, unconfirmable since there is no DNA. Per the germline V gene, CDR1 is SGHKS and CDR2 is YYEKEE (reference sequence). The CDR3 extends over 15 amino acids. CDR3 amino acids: CASSPEVGRTDTQYF.

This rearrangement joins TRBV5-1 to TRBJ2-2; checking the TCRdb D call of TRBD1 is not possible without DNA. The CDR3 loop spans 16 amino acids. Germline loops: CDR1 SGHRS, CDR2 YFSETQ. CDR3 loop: CASSLTLGQGAGELFF.

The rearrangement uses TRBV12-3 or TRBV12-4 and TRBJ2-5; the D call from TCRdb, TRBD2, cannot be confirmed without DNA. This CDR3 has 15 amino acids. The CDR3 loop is CASSLAGGPRETQYF.

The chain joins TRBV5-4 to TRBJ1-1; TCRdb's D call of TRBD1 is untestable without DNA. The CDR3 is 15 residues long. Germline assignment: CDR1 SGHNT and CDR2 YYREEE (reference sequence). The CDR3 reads CASSLVPESGTEAFF.

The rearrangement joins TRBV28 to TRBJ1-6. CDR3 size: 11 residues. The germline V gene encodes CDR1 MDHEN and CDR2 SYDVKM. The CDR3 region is CASSQISPLHF.

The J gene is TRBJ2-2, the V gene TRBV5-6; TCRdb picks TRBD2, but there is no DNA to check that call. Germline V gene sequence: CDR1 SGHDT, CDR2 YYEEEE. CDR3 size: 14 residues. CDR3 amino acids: CASSLGLDSGELFF. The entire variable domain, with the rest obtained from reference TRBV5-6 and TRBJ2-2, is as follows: DAGVTQSPTHLIKTRGQQVTLRCSPKSGHDTVSWYQQALGQGPQFIFQYYEEEERQRGNFPDRFSGHQFPNYSSELNVNALLLGDSALYLCASSLGLDSGELFFGEGSRLTVL.

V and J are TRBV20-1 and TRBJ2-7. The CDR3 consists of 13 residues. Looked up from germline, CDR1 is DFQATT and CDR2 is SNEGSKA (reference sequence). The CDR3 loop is CSASLANYYEQYF.